This TCR beta chain appears in the sequencing data of a study of CD8 T cells in Susac syndrome. Negative magnetic isolation gave CD8+ and CD4+ cells; FACS enriched CD8+ TEMRA. With 5 bases removed from V and 2 bases from J, the gap between germline ends came to 14 bases. The CDR3 totals 15 residues. CDR1 and CDR2 from the germline V gene are SNHLY and FYNNEI. After extraction with the RNeasy kit, about 0.45 to 1 ug of the RNA was reverse transcribed using random hexamers. TCRdb re-analysed the immunoSEQ multiplex PCR reads in MiXCR, keeping a single row per CDR3 protein. The table has hundreds of thousands of distinct CDR3 sequences, 95% seen once.

Input material: CD4+ T cells from PBMCs. The origin of this receptor is a human donor with multiple sclerosis. V gene TRBV2 combines with J gene TRBJ2-3, with D maybe TRBD1 (6 bases). The CDR3 DNA sequence: TGTGCCAGCAGTCCACAGGGTTGGGACACAGATACGCAGTATTTT. As protein: CASSPQGWDTDTQYF.